This T cell receptor beta chain was retrieved from a study of shared clonotypes between healthy human individuals. Notes on this clone: This sample also contains other DNA sequences that code for the same CDR3.

TCRdb's copy holds only in-frame clones and misses some; the assay was immunoSEQ multiplex PCR. There are approximately 2.5 million clones in the sample; under 95% occur only once, and more than 0.35% lies in the top ten. CD4+ cells were split into CD45RA+ naive and CD45RA-negative memory subsets. Germline-derived CDR1 and CDR2 are MDHEN and SYDVKM. Trimming removed 6 bases from V and 3 bases from J, with 13 bases in between. There are 14 residues in the CDR3. This receptor was obtained from a man aged 18 to 35 in good health. Some clones in this sample may be carry-over from other donors' samples. V gene TRBV28 combines with J gene TRBJ2-3, with unresolved D. The material sequenced was naive CD4+ T cells from PBMCs. Subset denoted: CD45RA+ positively selected. CDR3 nucleotide sequence: TGTGCCAGCAGCCCTCATCGTGGAACAGATACGCAGTATTTT. Translation gives CASSPHRGTDTQYF.